This T cell receptor beta chain was retrieved from a study of early T cells in non-severe SARS-CoV-2 infection. TCRdb re-called the 5' RACE reads through MiXCR, storing one row per CDR3 protein. Of tens of thousands of distinct CDR3 sequences in the sample, 10% were seen once. The sample holds many counts of this clonotype. The sequenced sample consisted of whole blood. The TCR comes from an adult who was a healthcare worker with PCR-confirmed SARS-CoV-2 infection or an uninfected control (not recorded which).

The CDR3 is CSARGPSRLAPNSYNEQFF. CDR3 coding DNA: TGCAGTGCTAGAGGCCCTTCCAGACTAGCGCCGAATTCCTACAATGAGCAGTTCTTC. This sequence joins TRBV20-1 and TRBJ2-1, with 8 bases identical to TRBD2. Germline trimming cut 1 base from V and 1 base from J; bases unmatched to any gene: 15. CDR1 is DFQATT, CDR2 SNEGSKA, per germline (reference sequence). This CDR3 region has 19 residues.